The entry below describes one T cell receptor (beta chain). This clonotype was counted a few times. Its cognate antigen has yet to be identified. This may come from a read error, since a much larger clone is one base off. This entry comes from a study (dated by TCRdb to 2015 to 2017). Study-wide context: The study tested whether tumor-infiltrating Tregs in breast cancer are recruited from blood Tregs or converted in situ from other CD4+ T cell subsets. Results and caveats for the whole study, not just this receptor: The validation in the larger cohort was limited to a single TCR beta V-J rearrangement instead of whole repertoires. Tumor-infiltrating Treg TCR alpha and beta sequences overlapped most with tumor naive CD4+ T cells, then with blood naive CD4+ T cells. Tumor memory CD4+ T cell TCR gene usage clustered with blood and lymph node memory CD4+ cells and lymph node naive CD4+ cells.

Full-length TCR variable regions were amplified by 5' RACE PCR using constant-region reverse primers, and then by semi-nested PCR using Nested Universal Primer A. The ReliaPrep RNA Cell Miniprep System was used to extract total RNA, which was then reverse transcribed into 5'RACE-ready cDNA with the SMARTer RACE 5'/3' Kit. An Illumina MiSeq was used to sequence the full-length TCR alpha and beta libraries, which had been barcoded with multiplex adaptors. As for the authors' bioinformatics: For each of nine subset-tissue groups, sequencing data from the five patients were pooled, and the groups were then compared using unsupervised clustering of TCR gene usage. Repertoire similarity was calculated with the Morisita-Horn index, weighting shared sequences by their contribution to each repertoire. TCRdb reanalyzed the raw reads on its own, using fastp at Q25 for trimming and MiXCR for clone calling, and kept in-frame beta chains. CDR3 protein sequences are deduplicated, and each keeps its most common genes and DNA. Here the V and J calls rest on TCRdb's processing, not on the authors' analysis. The sample table holds 35,000 to 45,000 distinct CDR3 sequences, of which roughly 22% were seen once. The ten most abundant clones make up over 3.5% of the sample.

Cells that were CD4+CD25+CD127-/low were the ones isolated as Tregs. Tregs, naive and memory CD4+ T cells from tumor, blood and ipsilateral draining lymph nodes of a few breast cancer patients underwent full-length TCR alpha and beta sequencing. Tumor tissue and lymph nodes obtained by ipsilateral axillary dissection were perfused with PBS, cut into small pieces and digested using collagenase I and hyaluronidase. Ficoll density gradient centrifugation was used to isolate mononuclear cells from either lymph nodes or 50 ml of peripheral blood. A purity exceeding 90% was confirmed by FACS for the sorted cell populations. The CDR3, cysteine through phenylalanine, is 10 amino acids long. This entry keeps only the CDR3 DNA: 30 bases, framed from base 1. V and J are truncated by 5 bases and 7 bases respectively, leaving an intervening sequence of 5 bases.

This sequence uses TRBV12-3 or TRBV12-4 and TRBJ1-1; no D segment can be confidently identified. The clonotype comes from a female donor with breast cancer. What was sequenced was Tregs sorted from a lymph node. The DNA sequence follows: TGTGCCAGCAGTAATGATGAAGCTTTCTTT. Its translation reads: CASSNDEAFF.